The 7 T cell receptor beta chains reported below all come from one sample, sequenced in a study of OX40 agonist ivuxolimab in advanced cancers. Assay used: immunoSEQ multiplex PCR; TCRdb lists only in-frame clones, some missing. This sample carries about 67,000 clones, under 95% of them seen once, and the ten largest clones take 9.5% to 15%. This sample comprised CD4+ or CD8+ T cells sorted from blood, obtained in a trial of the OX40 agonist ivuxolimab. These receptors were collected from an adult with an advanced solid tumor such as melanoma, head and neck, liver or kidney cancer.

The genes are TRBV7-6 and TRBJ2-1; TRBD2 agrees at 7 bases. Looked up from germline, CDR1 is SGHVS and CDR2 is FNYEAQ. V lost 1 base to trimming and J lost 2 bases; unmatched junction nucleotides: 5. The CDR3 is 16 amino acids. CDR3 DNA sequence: TGTGCCAGCAGCTTAGGCGGGCGGGGGACCTACAATGAGCAGTTCTTC. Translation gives CASSLGGRGTYNEQFF.

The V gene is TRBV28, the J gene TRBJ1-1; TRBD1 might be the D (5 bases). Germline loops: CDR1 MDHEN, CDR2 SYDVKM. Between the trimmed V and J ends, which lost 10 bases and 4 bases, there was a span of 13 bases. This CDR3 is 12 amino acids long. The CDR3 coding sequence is TGTGCCACTGACAGCGGTCCCACTGAAGCTTTCTTT. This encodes CATDSGPTEAFF.

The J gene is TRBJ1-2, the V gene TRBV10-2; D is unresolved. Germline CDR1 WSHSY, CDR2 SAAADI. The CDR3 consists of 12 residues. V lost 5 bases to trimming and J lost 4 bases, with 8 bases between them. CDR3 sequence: CASSPDSYGYTF. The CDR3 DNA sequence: TGCGCCAGCAGTCCTGACTCCTATGGCTACACCTTC.

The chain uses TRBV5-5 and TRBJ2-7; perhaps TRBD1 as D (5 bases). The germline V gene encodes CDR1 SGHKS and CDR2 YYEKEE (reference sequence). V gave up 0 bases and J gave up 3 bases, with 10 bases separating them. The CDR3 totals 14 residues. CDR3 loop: CASSLAREYYEQYF. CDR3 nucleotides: TGTGCCAGCAGCTTGGCCAGGGAATACTACGAGCAGTACTTC.

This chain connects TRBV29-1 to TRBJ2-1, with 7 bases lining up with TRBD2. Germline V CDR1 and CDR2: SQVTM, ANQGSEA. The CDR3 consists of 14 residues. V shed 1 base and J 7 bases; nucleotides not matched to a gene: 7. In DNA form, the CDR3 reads TGCAGCGTTGAAGTGGGGGAGGGCGAGAATGAGCAGTTCTTC. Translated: CSVEVGEGENEQFF.

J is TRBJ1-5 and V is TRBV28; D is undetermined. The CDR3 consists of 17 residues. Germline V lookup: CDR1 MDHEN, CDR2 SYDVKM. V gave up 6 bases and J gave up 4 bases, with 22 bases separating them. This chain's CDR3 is CASSPLSGPRGNQPQHF. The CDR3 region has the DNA TGTGCCAGCAGCCCTCTAAGCGGGCCCCGAGGGAATCAGCCCCAGCATTTT.

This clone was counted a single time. The CDR3 region is CASSPTLAGESLGSYEQYF. DNA for the CDR3: TGTGCCAGCTCACCAACCTTAGCGGGAGAAAGCCTCGGCTCCTACGAGCAGTACTTC. The J gene is TRBJ2-7, the V gene TRBV18; 9 nucleotides line up with TRBD2. Trimming took 2 bases from V and 0 from J; bases not matched to a gene: 14. The CDR3 is 19 residues long. Germline lookup yields CDR1 KGHSH and CDR2 LQKENI.